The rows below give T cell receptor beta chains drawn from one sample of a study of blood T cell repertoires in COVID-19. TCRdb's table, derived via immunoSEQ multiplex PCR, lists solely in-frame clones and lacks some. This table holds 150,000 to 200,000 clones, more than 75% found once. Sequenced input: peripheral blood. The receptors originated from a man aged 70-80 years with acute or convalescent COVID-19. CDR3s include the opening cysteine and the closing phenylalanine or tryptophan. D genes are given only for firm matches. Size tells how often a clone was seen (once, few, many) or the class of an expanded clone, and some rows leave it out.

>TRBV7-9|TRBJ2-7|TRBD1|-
TGTGCCAGCAGCCCCCGACAGGGTTTAGGAAGGGGCGAGCAGTACTTC
CASSPRQGLGRGEQYF
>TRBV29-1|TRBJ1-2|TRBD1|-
TGCAGCGTTGGGGACAGGGTTGGCTACACCTTC
CSVGDRVGYTF
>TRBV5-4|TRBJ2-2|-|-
TGTGCCAGCAGCCCCACGTATTTCCCAGGGGTCGGGGAGCTGTTTTTT
CASSPTYFPGVGELFF
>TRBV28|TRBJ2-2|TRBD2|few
TGTGCCAGCAGCCGGAGCGGGGGGGCTCGGAGCGGGGAGCTGTTTTTT
CASSRSGGARSGELFF
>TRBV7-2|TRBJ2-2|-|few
TGTGCCAGCACCCTCAGGGCGAGCCGGGACACCGGGGAGCTGTTTTTT
CASTLRASRDTGELFF
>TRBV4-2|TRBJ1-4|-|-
TGTGCCAGCAGCCCCGAAACAGGACGGGTCGAAAAACTGTTTTTT
CASSPETGRVEKLFF
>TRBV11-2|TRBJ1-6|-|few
TGTGCCAGCAGCTTAGATCAAGGGAGGGGGAATAATTCACCCCTCCACTTT
CASSLDQGRGNNSPLHF
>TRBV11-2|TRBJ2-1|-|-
TGTGCCAGCAGCTCCTATACTCGGAATGAGCAGTTCTTC
CASSSYTRNEQFF
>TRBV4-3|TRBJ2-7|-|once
TGCGCCAGCAGCCGGGACTTAAGCTCCTACGAGCAGTACTTC
CASSRDLSSYEQYF
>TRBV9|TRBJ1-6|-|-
TGTGCCAGCAGCGTAGCTTACGAGCAACCCCTCCACTTT
CASSVAYEQPLHF
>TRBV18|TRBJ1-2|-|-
TGTGCCAGCTCACGCGAAAGGAGGGATATTAACTATGGCTACACCTTC
CASSRERRDINYGYTF
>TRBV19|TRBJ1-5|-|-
TGTGCCAGTAGTATACCCCGGCCAGGGAGCAATCAGCCCCAGCATTTT
CASSIPRPGSNQPQHF
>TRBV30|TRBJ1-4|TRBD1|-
TGTGCCTGGGGATCCGGGACAGGGGATAATGAAAAACTGTTTTTT
CAWGSGTGDNEKLFF
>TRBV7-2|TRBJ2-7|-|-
TGTGCCAGCAGAGAAGGGCCGGGGTCCCCATACGAGCAGTACTTC
CASREGPGSPYEQYF
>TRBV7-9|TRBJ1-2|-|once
TGTGCCAGCAGTCCGGGGTCAGTCTACACCTTC
CASSPGSVYTF
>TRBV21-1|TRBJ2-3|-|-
TGTGCCAGCAGCAAATATCAGGGGGCGCCGTTCTTCACTACCCTCACAGATACGCAGTATTTT
CASSKYQGAPFFTTLTDTQYF
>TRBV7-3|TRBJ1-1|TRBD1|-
TGTGCCAGCAGCCCGAACAGGGGCGGCACTGAAGCTTTCTTT
CASSPNRGGTEAFF
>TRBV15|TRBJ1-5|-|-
TGTGCCACCAGCAGGTGGACAGCCAATCAGCCCCAGCATTTT
CATSRWTANQPQHF
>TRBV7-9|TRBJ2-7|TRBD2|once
TGTGCCAGCAGCACCTCGGGACTAGCCTACGAGCAGTACTTC
CASSTSGLAYEQYF
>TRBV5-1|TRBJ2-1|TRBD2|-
TGCGCCAGCAGCTTGCCTAGCGGGAGGTACAATGAGCAGTTCTTC
CASSLPSGRYNEQFF
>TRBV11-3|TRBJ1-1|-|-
TGTGCCAGCAGCTTACGACAGGCTGACACTGAAGCTTTCTTT
CASSLRQADTEAFF
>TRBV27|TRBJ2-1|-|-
TGTGCCAGCAGTCCCAGGGTTTACAATGAGCAGTTCTTC
CASSPRVYNEQFF
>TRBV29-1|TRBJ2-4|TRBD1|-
TGCAGCGTTACCGAAAGGGACAGGATCGCCAAAAACATTCAGTACTTC
CSVTERDRIAKNIQYF
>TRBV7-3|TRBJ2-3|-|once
TGTGCCAGCAGCCCACCAGGGGCGGACACAGATACGCAGTATTTT
CASSPPGADTDTQYF
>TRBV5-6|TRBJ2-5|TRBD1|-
TGTGCCAGCAGCGAATCCGGGACAGGGGGCACAGAGACCCAGTACTTC
CASSESGTGGTETQYF
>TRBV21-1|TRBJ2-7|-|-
TGTGCCAGCAGCGACCGGGACTTTGACTACGAGCAGTACTTC
CASSDRDFDYEQYF
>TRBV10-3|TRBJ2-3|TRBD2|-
TGTGCCATCAGCGCCGGACTAGCGGGGGGCCTGGGGGAGCAGTATTTT
CAISAGLAGGLGEQYF
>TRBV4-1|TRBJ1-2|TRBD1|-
TGCGCCAGCAGCCGCCCGACAGGGAGCTATGGCTACACCTTC
CASSRPTGSYGYTF
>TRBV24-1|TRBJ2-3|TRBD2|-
TGTGCCACCAGTGCGGCGGGAGGTATAGATACGCAGTATTTT
CATSAAGGIDTQYF
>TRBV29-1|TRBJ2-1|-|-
TGCAGCGTTGGTCGAGGGAGAGAGTATGATGAGCAGTTCTTC
CSVGRGREYDEQFF
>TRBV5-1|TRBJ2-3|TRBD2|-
TGCGCCAGCAGCTCGGGACTAGCGGGAGTCCTAGATACGCAGTATTTT
CASSSGLAGVLDTQYF
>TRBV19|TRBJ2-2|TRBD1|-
TGTGCCAGTAGTCTAACAGGGGGCGCGAACACCGGGGAGCTGTTTTTT
CASSLTGGANTGELFF
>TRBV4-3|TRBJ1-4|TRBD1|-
TGCGCCAGCAGCACTCGGACAGGCAATGAAAAACTGTTTTTT
CASSTRTGNEKLFF
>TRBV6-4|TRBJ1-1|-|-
TGTGCCAGCAGTGACCGGGACACTGAAGCTTTCTTT
CASSDRDTEAFF
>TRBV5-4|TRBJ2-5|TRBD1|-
TGTGCCAGCAGCTTGGGGGGACAGGGGGCTAGGAGTGAGACCCAGTACTTC
CASSLGGQGARSETQYF
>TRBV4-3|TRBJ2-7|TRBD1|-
TGCGCCAGCAGCCAAGATGTAGGGACAGTACGATACGAGCAGTACTTC
CASSQDVGTVRYEQYF
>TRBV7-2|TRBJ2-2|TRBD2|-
TGTGCCAGCAGCAAGACTAGCGGGGGAATCGGGGAGCTGTTTTTT
CASSKTSGGIGELFF
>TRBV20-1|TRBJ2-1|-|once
TGCAGTGCTAGTCGGGGGGCGGTCTACAATGAGCAGTTCTTC
CSASRGAVYNEQFF
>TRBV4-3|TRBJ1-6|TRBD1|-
TGCGCCAGCAGCCGTGGGGACAGGGGGCGAGGTTCACCCCTCCACTTT
CASSRGDRGRGSPLHF
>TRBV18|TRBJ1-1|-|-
TGTGCCAGCTCACCATCGGGGGAGGGTGAAGCTTTCTTT
CASSPSGEGEAFF
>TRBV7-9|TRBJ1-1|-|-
TGTGCCAGCAGCTTTTTGGAGGCAGGAACTGAAGCTTTCTTT
CASSFLEAGTEAFF